This T cell receptor (beta chain) stems from a study of shared clonotypes between healthy human individuals (dated by TCRdb to about 2020). A note on the overall study: A couple of women and a few men aged 18 to 49 years were included in the cohort. Per donor, three plates each were used for CD4 naive and CD4 memory, two for CD8 naive, and one for CD8 memory. To estimate repertoire size and how much clonotypes are shared between individuals, the study performed deep sequencing of blood TCR repertoires from a handful of healthy adults. To increase sequencing depth and limit assay-specific biases, different laboratories used diverse techniques to prepare libraries and sequence TCR repertoires. Leukapheresis yielded between about 0.85 and 10 billion PBMCs per donor. Overall study outcomes, separate from this receptor: Based on pairwise subsampling, the degree of clonotype sharing among donors was expected to be affected by sequencing depth. Sharing across a handful of donors was observed for around 5% of naive CD4, 3% to 4% of naive CD8, about 2.3% of memory CD4, and about 0.39% of memory CD8 clonotypes. The small number of donors limited the genetic and exposure-history diversity represented. Incomplete sequencing was indicated by rarefaction of sorted-subset datasets, despite the large sequencing depth. Naive subsets generally had larger estimated clonotype richness than memory subsets. Sampling was restricted to blood, and TCR repertoires in tissues likely differ from the TCR repertoires found in blood. Compared with non-shared clonotypes, clonotypes shared by all four sorted-subset donors had higher generation probabilities.

Notes on this clone: Its antigen is unknown. No much larger clone exists at a distance of one base, and base qualities are not known.

CD8 naive samples were obtained by positive selection for CCR7 among CD45RO-negative cells, yielding a CD45RA+CCR7+ population from which TemRA cells were excluded. Healthy HIV-negative adults with no recently reported acute infections or vaccinations were included as donors. Only Caucasian adults living in Nashville, Tennessee, USA were represented among the donors. After blood collection by leukapheresis, PBMCs were isolated using Ficoll-Histopaque density gradient centrifugation and then cryopreserved in the vapor phase of liquid nitrogen. Analytical flow cytometry was used to check the purity and quantity of every magnetically sorted T cell population. From each sorted fraction, genomic DNA was isolated and quantified by UV absorbance on a Nanodrop 2000c. TCR CDR3 regions were amplified from genomic DNA by multiplex PCR using the deep immunoSEQ assay. Genomic DNA extracted from each cell subset was distributed evenly over all wells of several immunoSEQ 96-well plates, and each plate served as one replicate. Each replicate PCR for sorted subsets received about 220 ng genomic DNA, equal to roughly 30,000 T cell genomes. The purified libraries were quantified using a Qubit 3.0 fluorometer, sized with a Bioanalyzer 2100, and then quantified again using the KAPA Library Quantification kit. Every immunoSEQ 96-well plate was sequenced on a dedicated single-read 150-cycle Illumina NextSeq 550 flow cell. On the authors' methods: Because only junctional sequences without quality scores were contained in the immunoSEQ output, filtering matching that applied to full-length reads could not be performed. Sequences were annotated with PyIR, a Python wrapper for IgBLAST v1.9, using IMGT germline references to assign V/J genes and CDR3. Reads were filtered out if the reads had weak V/J assignments (E-value above 1e-6), no CDR3, stop codons, out-of-frame junctions, or ambiguous translated residues. V3J clonotypes were defined as sequences sharing the same inferred V gene, J gene, and CDR3 amino acid sequence. Percentage overlap between repertoires was computed as shared unique clonotypes divided by the size of the smaller repertoire. RTK rarefaction, the Chao1 estimator, and Recon v2.1 estimates of unobserved clonotypes were used to assess repertoire richness. Generation probabilities were computed with OLGA for all TCRbeta clonotypes obtained by the gDNA method from a handful of donors. TCRdb re-hosts the immuneACCESS table, in-frame sequences only. Its copies lack some clones; in the studies checked, an unresolved V gene accounts for under half of them, and the cause for the rest is not known. The V and J calls and clone size were taken over from that table, and D and trimming were inferred from the DNA. Recorded for this sample are 500,000 to 700,000 clones; approximately 95% of them occurred a single time. The ten largest clones add up to 0.095% to 0.14% of the sample.

CDR1 and CDR2, per the germline V gene, are SNHLY and FYNNEI. The CDR3 runs 14 residues from the cysteine to the phenylalanine. CDR3 DNA only is kept here, 42 bases in frame from base 1. What was sequenced was naive CD8+ T cells sorted from blood. The meaning of the sample's cell subset or site label: CD45RA+CCR7+. Recombination joined TRBV2 with TRBJ2-5, with TRBD2 as a weak D call on 6 bases. The J call may be faulty, since TRBJ2-7 better matches the DNA end. The sequence was obtained from a woman in her twenties or thirties in good health. The nucleotides read TGTGCCAGCCTATACCGGGAGAGTTTTTACGAGCAGTACTTC. Translated, it gives CASLYRESFYEQYF.